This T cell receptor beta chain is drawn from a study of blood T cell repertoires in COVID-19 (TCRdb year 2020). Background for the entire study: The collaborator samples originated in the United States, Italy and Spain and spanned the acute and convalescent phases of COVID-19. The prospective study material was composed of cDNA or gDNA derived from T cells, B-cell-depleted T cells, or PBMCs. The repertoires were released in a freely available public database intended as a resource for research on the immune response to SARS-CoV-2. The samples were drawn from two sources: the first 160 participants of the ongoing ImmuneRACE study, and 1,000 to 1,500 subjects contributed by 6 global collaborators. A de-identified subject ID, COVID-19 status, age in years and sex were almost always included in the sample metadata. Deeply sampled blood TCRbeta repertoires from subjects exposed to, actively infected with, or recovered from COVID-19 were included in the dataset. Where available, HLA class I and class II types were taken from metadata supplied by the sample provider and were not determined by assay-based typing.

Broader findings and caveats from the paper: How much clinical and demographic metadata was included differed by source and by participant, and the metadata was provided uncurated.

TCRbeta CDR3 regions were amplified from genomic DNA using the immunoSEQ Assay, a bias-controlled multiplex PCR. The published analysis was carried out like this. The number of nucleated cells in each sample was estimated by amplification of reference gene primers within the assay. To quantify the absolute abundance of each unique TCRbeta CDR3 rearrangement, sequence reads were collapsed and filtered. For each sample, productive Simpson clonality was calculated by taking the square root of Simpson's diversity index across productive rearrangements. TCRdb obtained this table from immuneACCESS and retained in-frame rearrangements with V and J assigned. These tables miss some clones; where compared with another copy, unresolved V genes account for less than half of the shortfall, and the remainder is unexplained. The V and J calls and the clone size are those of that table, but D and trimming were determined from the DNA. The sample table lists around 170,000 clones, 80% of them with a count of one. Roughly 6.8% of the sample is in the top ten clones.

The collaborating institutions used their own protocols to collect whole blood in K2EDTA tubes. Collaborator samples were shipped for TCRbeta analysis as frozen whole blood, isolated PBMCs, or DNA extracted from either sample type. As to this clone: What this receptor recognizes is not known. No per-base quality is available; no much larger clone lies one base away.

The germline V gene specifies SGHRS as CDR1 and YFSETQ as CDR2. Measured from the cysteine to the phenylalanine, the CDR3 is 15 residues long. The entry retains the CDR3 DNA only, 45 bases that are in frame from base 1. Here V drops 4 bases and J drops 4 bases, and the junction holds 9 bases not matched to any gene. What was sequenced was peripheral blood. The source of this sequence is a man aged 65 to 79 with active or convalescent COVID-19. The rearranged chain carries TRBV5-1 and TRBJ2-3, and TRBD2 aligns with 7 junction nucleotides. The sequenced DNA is TGCGCCAGCAGCGAAGCGGGATTGTATGCAGATACGCAGTATTTT. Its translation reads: CASSEAGLYADTQYF.